The entry below gives a single T cell receptor beta chain sequence along with its context. Its antigen is not identified. This was a survey-level run. Some clones are missing from TCRdb's copy, which holds only in-frame ones; the method was immunoSEQ multiplex PCR. The sample lists tens of thousands of clones; around 87% were seen once. This sample was taken from a study of pediatric ulcerative colitis. V lost 2 bases, J lost 5 bases, and 10 bases lay in between. This CDR3 is 13 amino acids long. Per germline, CDR1 SGHNT and CDR2 YYREEE (reference sequence). Study outcomes and limitations: Rectal repertoires separated controls, mild-moderate and acute severe colitis.

Input material: blood. This sequence joins TRBV5-4 and TRBJ1-2, with no clear D. The source is a boy aged 5-17 years who was a control in a study of pediatric ulcerative colitis. CDR3 nucleotide sequence: TGTGCCAGCAGCTTTCTAACCGCGTATGGCTACACCTTC. Translating it yields CASSFLTAYGYTF.